The T cell receptor beta chain described here comes from a study of T cells in women clearing cervical HPV infection. Study information: Donors had HPV16-related CIN3 or worse; 2 had invasive cancer. Control women cleared a single incident HPV16 infection within 12 months.

All participants had a single incident cervical HPV16 infection, and prevalent HPV16 infections were excluded. Repertoires were generated with immunoSEQ multiplex PCR, while TCRdb's copy carries only in-frame clones and drops some. The sample has roughly 14,000 clones. Comments on this clone: The read halts 3 residues ahead of the CDR3 end, with the missing end drawn from the germline J gene.

The germline V gene has CDR1 SNHLY and CDR2 FYNNEI. CDR3 length equals 11 residues. The TCR sequence derives from a woman aged 18-70 years with a cervical HPV16 infection that either progressed to CIN3+ or cleared (not recorded which). Sequences were obtained from blood buffy coat. The J gene is TRBJ1-1, the V gene TRBV2, with D tentatively TRBD1 (6 bases). CDR3 DNA (partial): TGTGCCAGCAGCACCAGGGACACG. Amino acids: CASSTRDT. The entire CDR3 protein reads CASSTRDTAFF.